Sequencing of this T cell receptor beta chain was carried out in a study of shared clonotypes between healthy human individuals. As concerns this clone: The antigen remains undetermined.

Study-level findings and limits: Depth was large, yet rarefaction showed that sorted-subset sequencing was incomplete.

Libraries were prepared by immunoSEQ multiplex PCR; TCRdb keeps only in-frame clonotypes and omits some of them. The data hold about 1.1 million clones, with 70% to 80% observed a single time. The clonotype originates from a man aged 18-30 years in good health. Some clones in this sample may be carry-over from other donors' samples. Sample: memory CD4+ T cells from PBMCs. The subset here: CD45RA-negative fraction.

The CDR3 DNA is TGTGCCAGCGGAGAGAGTGGATGGTCCTACGAGCAGTACTTC. Its protein product is CASGESGWSYEQYF. The genes are TRBV28 and TRBJ2-7; D unresolved. Trimming left V 8 bases short and J 1 base short, with 15 bases between. Germline CDR1 and CDR2: MDHEN and SYDVKM. This CDR3 has 14 residues.